Following are 8 T cell receptor beta chains from one sample sequenced in a study of OX40 agonist ivuxolimab in advanced cancers. Measured with immunoSEQ multiplex PCR; TCRdb has only the in-frame clones, and not every one. The repertoire includes roughly 80,000 clones, nearly 85% of them detected once, and approximately 7% sits in the top ten. The material sequenced was CD4+ or CD8+ T cells sorted from blood, taken in a trial of the OX40 agonist ivuxolimab. The receptor set was obtained from an adult with an advanced solid tumor such as melanoma, head and neck, liver or kidney cancer.

The chain links TRBV7-2 to TRBJ2-2; D call uncertain. The CDR3 extends over 12 amino acids. The germline V gene has CDR1 SGHTA and CDR2 FQGNSA. The V end lost 2 bases, the J end lost 6 bases, and 4 bases lay between the germline ends. CDR3 sequence reads: CASSLNSGELFF. CDR3 DNA: TGTGCCAGCAGCTTAAATTCCGGGGAGCTGTTTTTT. The variable domain in full, completed from reference TRBV7-2 and TRBJ2-2, reads GAGVSQSPSNKVTEKGKDVELRCDPISGHTALYWYRQSLGQGLEFLIYFQGNSAPDKSGLPSDRFSAERTGGSVSTLTIQRTQQEDSAVYLCASSLNSGELFFGEGSRLTVL.

This clone was counted once. The V gene is TRBV7-8, the J gene TRBJ2-1; the D call may be TRBD1 or TRBD2 (5 bases each). Germline V gives CDR1 SGHVS, CDR2 FQNEAQ. This CDR3 region has 13 residues. Trimming removed 3 bases from V and 3 bases from J, with 6 bases in between. The CDR3 spells CASSLGRYNEQFF. The CDR3, as DNA: TGTGCCAGCAGCTTGGGACGCTACAATGAGCAGTTCTTC.

The genes are TRBV7-9 and TRBJ1-4; no firm D call. The CDR3 contains 14 residues. Trimming left V 5 bases short and J 8 bases short, with 15 bases between. CDR1 is SEHNR, CDR2 FQNEAQ, per germline (reference sequence). The CDR3 sequence: CASSQAVLREKLFF. For the CDR3, the DNA is TGTGCCAGCAGCCAAGCGGTCCTTAGGGAAAAACTGTTTTTT. Supplemented by reference TRBV7-9 and TRBJ1-4, the full variable domain reads DTGVSQNPRHKITKRGQNVTFRCDPISEHNRLYWYRQTLGQGPEFLTYFQNEAQLEKSRLLSDRFSAERPKGSFSTLEIQRTEQGDSAMYLCASSQAVLREKLFFGSGTQLSVL.

Only a few counts were recorded for this clone. The chain links TRBV5-4 to TRBJ2-1, with TRBD1 matching 9 bases. This CDR3 is 15 amino acids long. Germline V CDR1 and CDR2: SGHNT, YYREEE (reference sequence). V gave up 2 bases and J gave up 2 bases; unmatched junction bases: 2. Written as DNA, the CDR3 is TGTGCCAGCAGCTTCGGGACAGGGACCTACAATGAGCAGTTCTTC. This gives the protein CASSFGTGTYNEQFF.

The J gene is TRBJ2-7, the V gene TRBV19; TRBD1 aligns across 7 bases. Trimming took 6 bases from V and 9 from J; bases not matched to a gene: 11. Germline V gene lookup returns CDR1 LNHDA and CDR2 SQIVND (reference sequence). This CDR3 is built from 13 residues. In DNA, the CDR3 is TGTGCCAGTAGCCGAACAGGGGTAAAGGTGCAGTACTTC. The encoded protein is CASSRTGVKVQYF. Full variable domain (outside the CDR3, taken from reference TRBV19 and TRBJ2-7): DGGITQSPKYLFRKEGQNVTLSCEQNLNHDAMYWYRQDPGQGLRLIYYSQIVNDFQKGDIAEGYSVSREKKESFPLTVTSAQKNPTAFYLCASSRTGVKVQYFGPGTRLTVT.

This chain connects TRBV4-1 to TRBJ1-5; D is possibly TRBD1 (5 bases). V lost 4 bases, J lost 6 bases, and 13 bases lay in between. This CDR3 spans 14 amino acids. Germline CDR1 reads MGHRA; CDR2 reads YSYEKL. DNA for the CDR3: TGCGCCAGCAGCCCGCGGTCAGGGAGTCAGCCCCAGCATTTT. Translation gives CASSPRSGSQPQHF.

The chain carries TRBV4-2 and TRBJ2-7; D assignment may be TRBD1 or TRBD2 (5 bases each). The CDR3 covers 14 residues. Deletions cut 5 bases from V and 6 bases from J, with 17 bases between. CDR1 and CDR2 from the germline V gene are LGHNA and YNFKEQ. CDR3 nucleotide sequence: TGTGCCAGCAGCTTGGTGGGGGTAGTAAGCGAGCAGTACTTC. This codes for CASSLVGVVSEQYF.

The chain links TRBV9 to TRBJ2-7; no clear D gene. V was cut by 0 bases and J by 3 bases, with 13 bases left in between. CDR3 size: 15 residues. Germline CDR1 is SGDLS and CDR2 is YYNGEE. The CDR3 coding sequence is TGTGCCAGCAGCGTAGCATCCGGGCCAGTCTACGAGCAGTACTTC. This codes for CASSVASGPVYEQYF.